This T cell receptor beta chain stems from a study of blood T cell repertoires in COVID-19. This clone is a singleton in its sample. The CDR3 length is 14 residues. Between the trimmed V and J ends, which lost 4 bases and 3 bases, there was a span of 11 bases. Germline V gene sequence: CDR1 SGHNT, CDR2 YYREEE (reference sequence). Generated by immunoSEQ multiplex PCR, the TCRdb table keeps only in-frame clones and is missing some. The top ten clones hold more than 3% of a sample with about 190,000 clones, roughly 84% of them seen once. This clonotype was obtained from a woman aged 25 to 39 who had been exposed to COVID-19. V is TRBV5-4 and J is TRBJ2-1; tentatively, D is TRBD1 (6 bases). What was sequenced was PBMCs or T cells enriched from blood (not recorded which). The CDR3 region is CASSATGRYNEQFF. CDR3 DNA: TGTGCCAGCAGCGCGACAGGCCGCTACAATGAGCAGTTCTTC.